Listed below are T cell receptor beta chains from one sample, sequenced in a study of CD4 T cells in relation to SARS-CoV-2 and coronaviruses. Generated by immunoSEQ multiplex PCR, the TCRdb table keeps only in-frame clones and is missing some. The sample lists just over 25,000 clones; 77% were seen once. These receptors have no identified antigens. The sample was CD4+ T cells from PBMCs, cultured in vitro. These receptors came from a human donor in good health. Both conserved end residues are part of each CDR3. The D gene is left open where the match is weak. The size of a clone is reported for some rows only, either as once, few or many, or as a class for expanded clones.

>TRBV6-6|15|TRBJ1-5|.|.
TGTGCCAGCGCCCGGGGGGTGAGGGTGGGGCAGCCCCAGCATTTT
CASARGVRVGQPQHF
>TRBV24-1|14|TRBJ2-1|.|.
TGTGCCACCAGTGAAAAGGGGATTTACAATGAGCAGTTCTTC
CATSEKGIYNEQFF
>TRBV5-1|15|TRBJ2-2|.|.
TGCGCCAGCAACCAGGCGAGAGGGAGTTCCGGGGAGCTGTTTTTT
CASNQARGSSGELFF
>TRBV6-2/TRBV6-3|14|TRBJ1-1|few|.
TGTGCCAGCAGTTACCCAGGGACGAACACTGAAGCTTTCTTT
CASSYPGTNTEAFF
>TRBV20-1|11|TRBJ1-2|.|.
TGCAGTGCTTTCGTTGGTTATGGCTACACCTTC
CSAFVGYGYTF
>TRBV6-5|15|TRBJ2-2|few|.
TGTGCCAGCAGTTCCCTCTGGAGAGACACCGGGGAGCTGTTTTTT
CASSSLWRDTGELFF
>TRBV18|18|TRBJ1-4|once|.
TGTGCCAGCTCACCGGAAGCGCCAGGGGCCTCAACTAATGAAAAACTGTTTTTT
CASSPEAPGASTNEKLFF
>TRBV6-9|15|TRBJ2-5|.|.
TGTGCCAGCAGTTATGGAAGAAACCGAGGGGAGACCCAGTACTTC
CASSYGRNRGETQYF
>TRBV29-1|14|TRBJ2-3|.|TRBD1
TGCAGCGTCCTAACAGGGGGCGCAGCCGATACGCAGTATTTT
CSVLTGGAADTQYF
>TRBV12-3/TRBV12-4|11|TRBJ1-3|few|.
TGTGCCAGCAGTTCGGGGGTTACCATATATTTT
CASSSGVTIYF
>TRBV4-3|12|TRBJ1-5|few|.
TGCGCCAGCAGCCAAGATTTAGGGACCCAGCATTTT
CASSQDLGTQHF
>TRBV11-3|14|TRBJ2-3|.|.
TGTGCCAGCAGCTTAGGTGGGGGCACAGATACGCAGTATTTT
CASSLGGGTDTQYF
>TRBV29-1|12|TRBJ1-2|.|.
TGCAGCGTTGCAGGGTCCAACTATGGCTACACCTTC
CSVAGSNYGYTF
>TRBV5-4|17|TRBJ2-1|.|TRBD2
TGTGCCAGCAGCCCGGGACTAGCGGGAGGGTCCTACAATGAGCAGTTCTTC
CASSPGLAGGSYNEQFF
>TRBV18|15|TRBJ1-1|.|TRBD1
TGTGCCAGCTCACCTCGACAGGGGCGAGGCACTGAAGCTTTCTTT
CASSPRQGRGTEAFF
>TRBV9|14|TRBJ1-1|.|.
TGTGCCAGCAGCGTCCGACCCGGAGCAACTGAAGCTTTCTTT
CASSVRPGATEAFF
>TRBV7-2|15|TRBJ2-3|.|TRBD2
TGTGCCAGCAGCCCCAGCGGGGTGGGTACAGATACGCAGTATTTT
CASSPSGVGTDTQYF
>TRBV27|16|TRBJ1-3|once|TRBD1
TGTGCCAGCAGTTGCCCATTGACAGGGTGGGGAAACACCATATATTTT
CASSCPLTGWGNTIYF
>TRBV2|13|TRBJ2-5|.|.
TGTGCCAGCAGTGGGAGGGTCGGGGAGACCCAGTACTTC
CASSGRVGETQYF
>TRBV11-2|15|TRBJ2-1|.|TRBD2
TGTGCCAGCAGCCCCGGGACTAGCGGGGACAATGAGCAGTTCTTC
CASSPGTSGDNEQFF
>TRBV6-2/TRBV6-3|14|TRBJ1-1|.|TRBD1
TGTGCCAGCAGCGAACAGGGGGCAGTGTCTGAAGCTTTCTTT
CASSEQGAVSEAFF
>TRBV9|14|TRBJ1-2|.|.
TGTGCCAGCAGCGTAGCTCGGCAGGGTAGAGGCTACACCTTC
CASSVARQGRGYTF
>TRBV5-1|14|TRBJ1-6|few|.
TGCGCCAGCAGCCCAGGTCCGGAGAATTCACCCCTCCACTTT
CASSPGPENSPLHF
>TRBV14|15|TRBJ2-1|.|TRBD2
TGTGCCAGCAGCGGGCGGACTAGCGGGGGAAATGAGCAGTTCTTC
CASSGRTSGGNEQFF
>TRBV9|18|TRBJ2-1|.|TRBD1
TGTGCCAGCAGCTCACGGGACAGGGGGCTCGAGCGGGATCTGGGGCAGTTCTTC
CASSSRDRGLERDLGQFF
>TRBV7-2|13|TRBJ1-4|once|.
TGTGCCAGCAGCTTTTCCGCTAATGAAAAACTGTTTTTT
CASSFSANEKLFF
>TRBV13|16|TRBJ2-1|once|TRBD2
TGTGCCAGCAGCTATGTAGCGGGGAGCCCATATGGTGAGCAGTTCTTC
CASSYVAGSPYGEQFF
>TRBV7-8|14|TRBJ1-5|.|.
TGTGCCAGCAGCTCCGACACGGGTGCGGGGCCCCAGCATTTT
CASSSDTGAGPQHF
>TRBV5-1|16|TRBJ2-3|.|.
TGCGCCAGCAGTAGGGACAGCGGGGATAGCACAGATACGCAGTATTTT
CASSRDSGDSTDTQYF
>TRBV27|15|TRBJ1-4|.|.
TGTGCCAGCACCCAAACCGGGATCCTTAATGAAAAACTGTTTTTT
CASTQTGILNEKLFF
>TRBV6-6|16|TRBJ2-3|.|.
TGTGCCAGCAGTTACTCGAGGGGGGTGAGCACAGATACGCAGTATTTT
CASSYSRGVSTDTQYF
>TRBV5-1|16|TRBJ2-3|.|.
TGCGCCAGCAGCTTGGAGGGCTCCCCTAGCACAGATACGCAGTATTTT
CASSLEGSPSTDTQYF
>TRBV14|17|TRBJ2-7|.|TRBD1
TGTGCCAGCAGCCACCGATTTCTACCGGGACAGCCCTACGAGCAGTACTTC
CASSHRFLPGQPYEQYF
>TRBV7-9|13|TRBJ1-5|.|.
TGTGCCAGCAGCCAGGGAAGCAATCAGCCCCAGCATTTT
CASSQGSNQPQHF
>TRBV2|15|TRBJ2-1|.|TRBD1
TGTGCCAGCGGATTTCGACAGGGGAACCGCAATGAGCAGTTCTTC
CASGFRQGNRNEQFF
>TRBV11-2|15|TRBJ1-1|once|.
TGTGCCAGCAGCTTAGGGTTGGGTTTGAACACTGAAGCTTTCTTT
CASSLGLGLNTEAFF
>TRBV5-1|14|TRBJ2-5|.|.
TGCGCCAGCAGCTTGCGGGGGACGGCCGAGACCCAGTACTTC
CASSLRGTAETQYF
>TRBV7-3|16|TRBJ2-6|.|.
TGTGCCAGCAGCTCACGAACAGGGCCTGGGGCCAACGTCCTGACTTTC
CASSSRTGPGANVLTF